These 20 T cell receptor beta chains share one sample of origin, sequenced in a study of T cell changes during pregnancy in multiple sclerosis (dated by TCRdb to the late 2010s). The library relied on the immunoSEQ multiplex PCR assay. TCRdb re-hosts the immuneACCESS table, in-frame sequences only. Its copies lack some clones; in the studies checked, an unresolved V gene accounts for under half of them, and the cause for the rest is not known. The sample includes 85,000 to 110,000 clones, with roughly 92% observed a single time. The biggest ten clones account for 0.93% of the sample. The starting material was peripheral blood, obtained after pregnancy. These receptors all stem from a female donor with multiple sclerosis, enrolled in a pregnancy study.

The CDR3, as DNA: TGTGCCAGCAGCTTAGCCTGGACAGGGGGTTACGAGCAGTACTTC. Amino acids: CASSLAWTGGYEQYF. The V and J genes are TRBV7-2 and TRBJ2-7; 10 bases match TRBD1. Germline CDR1 reads SGHTA; CDR2 reads FQGNSA. Germline trimming cut 0 bases from V and 4 bases from J; bases unmatched to any gene: 3. The CDR3 covers 15 residues.

This chain links TRBV7-3 with TRBJ1-2; D possibly corresponds to TRBD1 (5 bases). There are 13 residues in the CDR3. Germline lookup yields CDR1 SGHTA and CDR2 FQGTGA. The germline V and J ends were trimmed by 5 bases and 6 bases, with 13 bases remaining between them. Written as DNA, the CDR3 is TGTGCCAGCAGCCTCGCGGCAGGGAATGGCTACACCTTC. Its translation: CASSLAAGNGYTF.

The chain carries TRBV11-1 and TRBJ2-1; 7 bases fit TRBD1. The CDR3 has 12 residues. Germline CDR1 and CDR2: SGHAT and FQDESV (reference sequence). V dropped 3 bases and J dropped 10; count of bases not matched to a gene: 3. The CDR3 region has the DNA TGTGCCAGCAGCTTCCGACAGGGAGAGCAGTTCTTC. It yields the protein CASSFRQGEQFF.

The V call is TRBV7-8, the J call TRBJ2-7; 14 bases map to TRBD2. Germline V lookup: CDR1 SGHVS, CDR2 FQNEAQ. V trimming: 3 bases; J trimming: 5 bases; junction bases outside the gene matches: 9. The CDR3 covers 17 residues. For the CDR3, the DNA is TGTGCCAGCAGCTTGCGGACTAGCGGGAGGCTTGGAAACGAGCAGTACTTC. This sequence encodes CASSLRTSGRLGNEQYF.

The V call is TRBV5-4, the J call TRBJ1-1; 9 positions agree with TRBD1. Unmatched junction bases numbered 17, after V lost 3 bases and J lost 8 bases. This CDR3 comprises 17 residues. CDR1 and CDR2 (germline): SGHNT, YYREEE (reference sequence). CDR3 sequence (DNA): TGTGCCAGCAGCTCAACTACGGGGTACCCGGGACAGGGAGAAGCTTTCTTT. Translating gives CASSSTTGYPGQGEAFF.

A single count supports this clone. V usage is TRBV7-9 and J usage is TRBJ2-6, with D possibly TRBD1 on 5 matching bases. The V end was cut by 4 bases, the J end by 1 base, with 11 bases between. The CDR3 consists of 16 residues. In germline, CDR1 is SEHNR, CDR2 FQNEAQ (reference sequence). CDR3: CASSSMTESGANVLTF. The CDR3 DNA is TGTGCCAGCAGCTCCATGACAGAGTCTGGGGCCAACGTCCTGACTTTC.

This rearrangement joins TRBV4-2 to TRBJ2-5, with TRBD2 identical over 9 bases. Trimming removed 6 bases from V and 4 bases from J; junction bases left unmatched: 18. The length of the CDR3 is 18 residues. Germline CDR1 reads LGHNA; CDR2 reads YNFKEQ. The CDR3 is CASSLDRGSGGLIETQYF. CDR3 DNA: TGTGCCAGCAGTCTAGATAGGGGAAGCGGGGGGTTGATAGAGACCCAGTACTTC.

V is TRBV4-1 and J is TRBJ1-2, with TRBD1 identical over 8 bases. CDR1 and CDR2 from the germline V gene are MGHRA and YSYEKL. The CDR3 extends over 16 amino acids. V lost 2 bases to trimming and J lost 2 bases; unmatched junction nucleotides: 7. The CDR3 region is CASSQPGQGPNYGYTF. CDR3 DNA: TGCGCCAGCAGCCAACCTGGACAGGGACCGAACTATGGCTACACCTTC.

The rearrangement uses TRBV28 and TRBJ2-7; possible D gene TRBD2, 6 bases. The CDR3 has 16 residues. The germline V gene encodes CDR1 MDHEN and CDR2 SYDVKM. Trimming left V 7 bases short and J 6 bases short, with 25 bases between. In nucleotides, the CDR3 is TGTGCCAGCAACTCCCCCACCCTGGGAGGCTCCGGCGAGCAGTACTTC. The encoded protein is CASNSPTLGGSGEQYF.

The genes are TRBV15 and TRBJ1-4, with D unresolved. Germline V gene lookup returns CDR1 LNHNV and CDR2 YYDKDF (reference sequence). The CDR3 is made up of 14 amino acids. Deletions cut 6 bases from V and 0 bases from J, with 8 bases between. CDR3 sequence (DNA): TGTGCCACCAGGCGGAAGGCAACTAATGAAAAACTGTTTTTT. This codes for CATRRKATNEKLFF.

This sequence joins TRBV4-2 and TRBJ2-1, with a weak D call TRBD2 (6 bases). Germline CDR1 reads LGHNA; CDR2 reads YNFKEQ. The CDR3 sequence is 16 residues long. V lost 2 bases and J 5 bases, leaving 16 bases between the germline ends. CDR3 sequence (DNA): TGTGCCAGCAGCCAATATAGTAGGAGGGGCCACAATGAGCAGTTCTTC. Its translation is CASSQYSRRGHNEQFF.

J is TRBJ2-3 and V is TRBV9, with D possibly matching TRBD1 (5 bases). Germline V gene sequence: CDR1 SGDLS, CDR2 YYNGEE. Trimming cost V 0 bases and J 4 bases, with 9 bases left between them. This CDR3 is built from 14 residues. The CDR3: CASSVGRVADTQYF. Written as DNA, the CDR3 is TGTGCCAGCAGCGTAGGCAGGGTTGCAGATACGCAGTATTTT.

This chain connects TRBV7-9 to TRBJ2-1, with TRBD1 identical over 12 bases. CDR3 size: 15 residues. V lost 5 bases to trimming and J lost 6 bases; unmatched junction nucleotides: 5. Germline CDR1 SEHNR, CDR2 FQNEAQ (reference sequence). The CDR3 spells CASSPRDRGPNEQFF. In nucleotides, the CDR3 is TGTGCCAGCAGCCCCCGGGACAGGGGGCCCAATGAGCAGTTCTTC.

This chain links TRBV2 with TRBJ2-3; 10 nucleotides match TRBD2. J was trimmed by 1 base and V by 1 base; bases with no gene match: 8. Germline loops: CDR1 SNHLY, CDR2 FYNNEI. There are 18 residues in the CDR3. CDR3 sequence (DNA): TGTGCCAGCAGTGAAGGGGTTAGCGGGAGGTGGGGCACAGATACGCAGTATTTT. This sequence encodes CASSEGVSGRWGTDTQYF.

V is TRBV4-2 and J is TRBJ2-2; TRBD1 agrees at 10 bases. The CDR3 has 15 residues. From germline, CDR1 is LGHNA and CDR2 YNFKEQ. V was pared by 1 base and J by 6 bases, with 2 bases of the junction left unmatched. CDR3 loop: CASSQGDRGSGELFF. The CDR3 DNA is TGTGCCAGCAGCCAAGGGGACAGGGGCTCCGGGGAGCTGTTTTTT.

V usage is TRBV7-2 and J usage is TRBJ1-5, with D maybe TRBD1 (5 bases). Trimming left V 1 base short and J 2 bases short, with 21 bases between. The germline gives CDR1 SGHTA, CDR2 FQGNSA. The CDR3 sequence is 19 residues long. CDR3 loop: CASSLGQGPATLGNQPQHF. In nucleotides, the CDR3 is TGTGCCAGCAGCTTAGGGCAGGGCCCAGCGACTCTGGGCAATCAGCCCCAGCATTTT. The full variable domain, with the rest looked up from reference TRBV7-2 and TRBJ1-5, is GAGVSQSPSNKVTEKGKDVELRCDPISGHTALYWYRQSLGQGLEFLIYFQGNSAPDKSGLPSDRFSAERTGGSVSTLTIQRTQQEDSAVYLCASSLGQGPATLGNQPQHFGDGTRLSIL.

This sequence joins TRBV25-1 and TRBJ1-1; D gene ambiguous. From germline, CDR1 is MGHDK and CDR2 SYGVNS. Trimming pared 4 bases from V and 0 bases from J, leaving 12 bases between. The CDR3 consists of 15 residues. CDR3 residues: CASSARGYMNTEAFF. Here the CDR3 DNA reads TGTGCCAGCAGTGCTAGAGGCTACATGAACACTGAAGCTTTCTTT.

The V gene is TRBV27, the J gene TRBJ2-7; no clear D gene. CDR3 length equals 16 residues. V lost 2 bases to trimming and J lost 0 bases, with 14 bases between them. Germline V gives CDR1 MNHEY, CDR2 SMNVEV (reference sequence). The CDR3 loop is CASSLKKTASSYEQYF. The CDR3 bases are TGTGCCAGCAGTTTAAAAAAAACCGCCAGCTCCTACGAGCAGTACTTC.

The V gene is TRBV10-3, the J gene TRBJ1-1; D remains unclear. The V and J ends lost 3 bases and 5 bases respectively, with 13 bases between them. The CDR3 runs 14 residues. Germline V lookup: CDR1 ENHRY, CDR2 SYGVKD. The CDR3 DNA is TGTGCCATCAGTGAAGAGGGTTTTGAAACTGAAGCTTTCTTT. Residues: CAISEEGFETEAFF.

V is TRBV6-5 and J is TRBJ1-3; D may be TRBD1 (5 bases). The CDR3 sequence is 15 residues long. Germline V gene sequence: CDR1 MNHEY, CDR2 SVGAGI. Trimming pared 6 bases from V and 4 bases from J, leaving 16 bases between. CDR3 nucleotide sequence: TGTGCCAGCAGCCGTGGGGGGGGGAGAGGAAACACCATATATTTT. This encodes CASSRGGGRGNTIYF.